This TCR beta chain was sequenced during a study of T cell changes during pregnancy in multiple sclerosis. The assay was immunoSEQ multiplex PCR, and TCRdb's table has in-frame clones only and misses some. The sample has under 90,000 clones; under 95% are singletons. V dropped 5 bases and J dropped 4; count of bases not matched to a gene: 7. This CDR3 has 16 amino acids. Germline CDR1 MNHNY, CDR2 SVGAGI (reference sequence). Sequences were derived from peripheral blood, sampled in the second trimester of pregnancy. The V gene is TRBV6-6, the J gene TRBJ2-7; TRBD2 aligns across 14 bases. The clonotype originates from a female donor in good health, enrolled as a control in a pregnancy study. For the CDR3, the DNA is TGTGCCAGCAGTCTCGGGACTAGCGGGAGATCGTACGAGCAGTACTTC. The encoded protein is CASSLGTSGRSYEQYF.